These T cell receptor beta chains were read from a single sample in a study of shared clonotypes between healthy human individuals. Sequencing was performed with immunoSEQ multiplex PCR; in TCRdb, only in-frame clones are kept and a portion is missing. The sample has about 2.5 million clones, about nine tenths seen once; the top ten hold 0.37%. What was sequenced was naive CD4+ T cells from PBMCs. The receptors here all came from a man younger than 35 in good health. Some clones in this sample may be carry-over from other donors' samples. Both conserved end residues are part of each CDR3. Fields, in order: V gene, D gene, J gene, clone size, CDR3 DNA, CDR3 protein. The D gene is left open where the match is weak. Some rows mark clone size as missing; the rest say once, few, many or name a class of expanded clone.

v_call: TRBV5-1
d_call: -
j_call: TRBJ2-7
clone_size: -
cdr3_nt: TGCGCCAGCAGCCATGGACTTACCTACGAGCAGTACTTC
cdr3_aa: CASSHGLTYEQYF

v_call: TRBV27
d_call: -
j_call: TRBJ2-1
clone_size: -
cdr3_nt: TGTGCCAGCAGTACGGCGGTGGGTTACAATGAGCAGTTCTTC
cdr3_aa: CASSTAVGYNEQFF

v_call: TRBV20-1
d_call: -
j_call: TRBJ1-1
clone_size: few
cdr3_nt: TGCAGTGCTAGAGATCTACCAGAAGCTTTCTTT
cdr3_aa: CSARDLPEAFF

v_call: TRBV4-2
d_call: -
j_call: TRBJ2-1
clone_size: -
cdr3_nt: TGTGCCAGCAGCCAAGTAGGGACCGGGAGAAACAATGAGCAGTTCTTC
cdr3_aa: CASSQVGTGRNNEQFF

v_call: TRBV28
d_call: -
j_call: TRBJ1-2
clone_size: -
cdr3_nt: TGTGCCAGCAGCCCTGGCGACTATGGCTACACCTTC
cdr3_aa: CASSPGDYGYTF

v_call: TRBV6-5
d_call: -
j_call: TRBJ2-3
clone_size: -
cdr3_nt: TGTGCCAGCAGACCCCTAATAAGAGGCGCAGATACGCAGTATTTT
cdr3_aa: CASRPLIRGADTQYF

v_call: TRBV7-9
d_call: TRBD1
j_call: TRBJ2-7
clone_size: -
cdr3_nt: TGTGCCAGCAGCTGGGACAGGGGATCCTACGAGCAGTACTTC
cdr3_aa: CASSWDRGSYEQYF

v_call: TRBV4-1
d_call: -
j_call: TRBJ2-1
clone_size: -
cdr3_nt: TGCGCCAGCAGCCAAGAACACGGGACTTGGCCCAATGAGCAGTTCTTC
cdr3_aa: CASSQEHGTWPNEQFF

v_call: TRBV5-1
d_call: -
j_call: TRBJ2-7
clone_size: once
cdr3_nt: TGCGCCAGCAGCTTAACCGGGACGGAAACCTACGAGCAGTACTTC
cdr3_aa: CASSLTGTETYEQYF

v_call: TRBV7-2
d_call: -
j_call: TRBJ2-1
clone_size: -
cdr3_nt: TGTGCCAGCAGCCCCCGACTAGTTGGCAATGAGCAGTTCTTC
cdr3_aa: CASSPRLVGNEQFF

v_call: TRBV6-1
d_call: -
j_call: TRBJ1-2
clone_size: -
cdr3_nt: TGTGCCAGCAGTGAAGTTGGGATAGGGGGCTATGGCTACACCTTC
cdr3_aa: CASSEVGIGGYGYTF

v_call: TRBV19
d_call: TRBD1
j_call: TRBJ1-2
clone_size: -
cdr3_nt: TGTGCCAGTGCGACAGGGACTTTTGGGAACTATGGCTACACCTTC
cdr3_aa: CASATGTFGNYGYTF

v_call: TRBV21-1
d_call: -
j_call: TRBJ2-5
clone_size: -
cdr3_nt: TGTGCCAGCAGCAAAGATCATCGACTAGCGGGAGGTGAGACCCAGTACTTC
cdr3_aa: CASSKDHRLAGGETQYF

v_call: TRBV6-1
d_call: TRBD1
j_call: TRBJ1-5
clone_size: -
cdr3_nt: TGTGCCAGCAGTAGACAGGGGGCCTTAATTCAGCCCCAGCATTTT
cdr3_aa: CASSRQGALIQPQHF

v_call: TRBV18
d_call: -
j_call: TRBJ2-1
clone_size: -
cdr3_nt: TGTGCCAGCTCACCCCAGGGGGGAATCACCTACAATGAGCAGTTCTTC
cdr3_aa: CASSPQGGITYNEQFF

v_call: TRBV5-1
d_call: TRBD1
j_call: TRBJ2-7
clone_size: -
cdr3_nt: TGCGCCAGCAGGTCCTGGGGACAGGGTGTCTACGAGCAGTACTTC
cdr3_aa: CASRSWGQGVYEQYF

v_call: TRBV4-3
d_call: TRBD1
j_call: TRBJ1-2
clone_size: -
cdr3_nt: TGCGCCAGCAGCGGACAGGCCTTTGATGGCTACACCTTC
cdr3_aa: CASSGQAFDGYTF

v_call: TRBV19
d_call: TRBD2
j_call: TRBJ2-7
clone_size: -
cdr3_nt: TGTGCCAGTAGAGGGGGACGCACTAGCGGGGACTCCTACGAGCAGTACTTC
cdr3_aa: CASRGGRTSGDSYEQYF

v_call: TRBV14
d_call: -
j_call: TRBJ2-7
clone_size: once
cdr3_nt: TGTGCCAGCAGAGGGTCCAGCTACGAGCAGTACTTC
cdr3_aa: CASRGSSYEQYF

v_call: TRBV30
d_call: -
j_call: TRBJ1-5
clone_size: -
cdr3_nt: TGTGCCTGGAGTGTACAGGGAGAACAGCCCCAGCATTTT
cdr3_aa: CAWSVQGEQPQHF

v_call: TRBV7-6
d_call: TRBD1
j_call: TRBJ1-2
clone_size: -
cdr3_nt: TGTGCCAGCAGCTTAGGTGGAGCCGGGACAGGGATTGGCTACACCTTC
cdr3_aa: CASSLGGAGTGIGYTF

v_call: TRBV30
d_call: -
j_call: TRBJ2-1
clone_size: -
cdr3_nt: TGTGCCTGGAGTCAGGGGGGCTTTGAGCAGTTCTTC
cdr3_aa: CAWSQGGFEQFF

v_call: TRBV28
d_call: -
j_call: TRBJ1-5
clone_size: few
cdr3_nt: TGTGCCAGCAGTTTTTATCCGGGCACAAGCAATCAGCCCCAGCATTTT
cdr3_aa: CASSFYPGTSNQPQHF